This TCR beta chain was sequenced during a study of regulatory T cells in long-lasting Graves disease. Study-wide results and caveats: Sharing of public clonotypes was greater in persistent patients (more than 2,500) than in new patients (around 880). The study examined only peripheral blood, not thyroid tissue.

The CDR3 sequence is 15 residues long. V was shortened by 0 bases and J by 4 bases, with 12 bases between the two germline ends. CDR1 and CDR2 (germline): LNHNV, YYDKDF (reference sequence). Documented time point: newly diagnosed GD, antithyroid drugs for less than 3 months. PBMC RNA was the source of the TCR library. In building TCR beta libraries, iRepertoire HTBI primers were used together with Arm-PCR of CDR3 regions. TCRdb called the multiplex PCR reads again in MiXCR, with one record for every CDR3 protein. This sample has 450,000 to 650,000 distinct CDR3 sequences, with roughly 15% found just once. A few counts support this clonotype. Its target is unknown. The data were also submitted as part of a second study, on T cells in Graves' hyperthyroidism and ophthalmopathy. From that paper: RT-PCR in the first round (using the HTBI primer set) targeted the TCR CDR3. Stable hyperthyroidism was told apart from ophthalmopathy by a model built on 13 V-J features.

The sequencing used peripheral blood mononuclear cells (PBMCs), collected at new diagnosis, from a patient treated with antithyroid drugs. The sequence was collected from a woman aged 40 to 65 with Graves disease. The J gene is TRBJ1-1, the V gene TRBV15, with D perhaps TRBD1 (5 bases). The DNA for the CDR3 is TGTGCCACCAGCAGAGAGAGAGGGGTGGGCACTGAAGCTTTCTTT. This encodes CATSRERGVGTEAFF.